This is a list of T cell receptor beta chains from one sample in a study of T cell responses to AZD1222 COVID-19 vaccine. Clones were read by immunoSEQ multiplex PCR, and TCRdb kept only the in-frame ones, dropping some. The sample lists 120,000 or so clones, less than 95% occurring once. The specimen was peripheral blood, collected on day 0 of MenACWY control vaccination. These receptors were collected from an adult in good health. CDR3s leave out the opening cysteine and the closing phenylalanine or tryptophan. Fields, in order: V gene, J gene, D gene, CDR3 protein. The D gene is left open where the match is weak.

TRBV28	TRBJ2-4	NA	AVAGGGNIQY
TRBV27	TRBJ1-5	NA	ASSLSGSNQPQH
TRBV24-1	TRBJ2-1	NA	ATSDLPWGGGGNYNEQF
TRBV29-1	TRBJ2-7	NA	SVDAGSSYEQY
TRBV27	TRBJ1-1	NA	ASSPQRLNTEAF
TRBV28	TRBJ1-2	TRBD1	ASSSRQGRLEFNYGYT
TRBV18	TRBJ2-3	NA	ASSPNTDTQY
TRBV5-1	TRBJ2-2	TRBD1	ASSLRQGDTGELF
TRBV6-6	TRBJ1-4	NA	ASSYGDLGEKLF
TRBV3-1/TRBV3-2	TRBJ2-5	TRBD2	ASSQTLAGEETQY
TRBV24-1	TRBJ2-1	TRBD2	ATSPLAGGKNNEQF
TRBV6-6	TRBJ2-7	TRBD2	ASSYSVVAGDEQY
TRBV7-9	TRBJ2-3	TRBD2	ASRDLAREGHTDTQY
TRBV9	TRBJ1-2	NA	ASSVAPQESTYGYT
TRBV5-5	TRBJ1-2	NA	ASSSLNYGYT
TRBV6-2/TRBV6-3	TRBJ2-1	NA	ASSYSRGVPYNEQF
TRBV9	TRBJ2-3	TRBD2	ASSARFSGSTDTQY
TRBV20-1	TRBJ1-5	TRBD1	SASPTGDQPQH
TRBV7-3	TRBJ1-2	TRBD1	ASSSDRGGYGYT
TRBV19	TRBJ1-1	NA	ASSILAGRRTF
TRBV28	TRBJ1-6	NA	ASSLVSVAGAGNSPLH
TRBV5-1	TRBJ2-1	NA	ASSLDSPEYNEQF